The 21 T cell receptor beta chains presented below share a single source sample, sequenced in a study of cytomegalovirus exposure and HLA in healthy donors (dated by TCRdb to 2016 to 2017). Library prep was done by the immunoSEQ multiplex PCR assay. For the multiplex PCR, a mixture combining 60 forward primers for TCR Vbeta segments and 13 reverse primers for TCR Jbeta segments was used. The table comes from immuneACCESS by way of TCRdb, which keeps in-frame sequences with V and J called. Part of the clones is missing from these tables; in studies checked, under half for an unresolved V gene and the rest for unknown reasons. The sample yields around 150,000 clones; roughly 62% were counted once. 4% to 5.5% of the sample lies in the top ten. Sequenced sample: PBMCs. The receptors here all came from a man between 60 and 70 years old in good health and CMV-seronegative.

This clone has a handful of counts. This sequence joins TRBV28 and TRBJ1-1, with 8 bases matching TRBD1. This CDR3 contains 15 residues. Per the germline V gene, CDR1 is MDHEN and CDR2 is SYDVKM. With 1 base clipped from V and 6 bases from J, the junction kept 7 bases outside the gene matches. In DNA form, the CDR3 reads TGTGCCAGCAGTTTATCCGCAGGGGGCATGGCTGAAGCTTTCTTT. Its translation is CASSLSAGGMAEAFF.

This chain connects TRBV6-1 to TRBJ2-3; 14 bases fit TRBD2. Germline-derived CDR1 and CDR2 are MNHNS and SASEGT. V shed 3 bases and J 4 bases; nucleotides not matched to a gene: 9. This CDR3 is 18 amino acids long. Written as DNA, the CDR3 is TGTGCCAGCAGTGATGGCGCTGGACTAGCGGGAGGTCCAGATACGCAGTATTTT. It yields the protein CASSDGAGLAGGPDTQYF.

The rearrangement links TRBV5-1 to TRBJ2-6, with 8 nucleotides matching TRBD1. The CDR3 is 20 residues long. The junction had 12 bases not matched to a gene; V was cut back by 1 base and J by 0 bases. The germline V gene has CDR1 SGHRS and CDR2 YFSETQ. CDR3 region: CASSLPMAGTGVSGANVLTF. The CDR3 coding sequence is TGCGCCAGCAGCTTGCCGATGGCCGGGACAGGTGTCTCTGGGGCCAACGTCCTGACTTTC.

CDR3 loop: CASSSVQGKAPLHF. The CDR3 DNA reads TGTGCCAGCAGCTCCGTACAGGGAAAAGCACCCCTCCACTTT. The J gene is TRBJ1-6, the V gene TRBV11-1, with D possibly being TRBD1 (6 bases). Trimming left V 4 bases short and J 11 bases short, with 15 bases between. The CDR3 sequence is 14 residues long. Germline V gives CDR1 SGHAT, CDR2 FQDESV (reference sequence).

This clone was seen a few times. The J gene is TRBJ2-7, the V gene TRBV7-3; 7 positions match TRBD1. Germline lookup yields CDR1 SGHTA and CDR2 FQGTGA. This CDR3 spans 15 amino acids. The junction had 10 bases not matched to a gene; V was cut back by 8 bases and J by 0 bases. DNA of the CDR3: TGTGCCAGCTCTCCAATAGGGGGCGCCTCCTACGAGCAGTACTTC. Its translation: CASSPIGGASYEQYF.

This clone came up a few times. The rearrangement joins TRBV5-1 to TRBJ2-3; 14 positions agree with TRBD2. Germline V gives CDR1 SGHRS, CDR2 YFSETQ. The CDR3 runs to 17 residues. With 4 bases clipped from V and 3 bases from J, the junction kept 7 bases outside the gene matches. The CDR3 DNA reads as TGCGCCAGCAGCCCCGAGGGGACTAGCGGGAGAACAGATACGCAGTATTTT. It specifies CASSPEGTSGRTDTQYF.

The gene calls are TRBV27 and TRBJ1-5; D remains unclear. The CDR3 has 13 residues. The germline CDR1 and CDR2 sequences are MNHEY and SMNVEV (reference sequence). The V gene lost 4 bases and the J gene lost 8 bases, with 12 bases spanning the gap. The CDR3 nucleotides are TGTGCCAGCAGTTCAGGCCGATGGAAGCCCCAGCATTTT. Protein: CASSSGRWKPQHF.

CDR3 sequence (DNA): TGTGCCAGCAGTCTCCTTGGGACAGGAGACTATGGCTACACCTTC. Translation gives CASSLLGTGDYGYTF. The chain joins TRBV6-1 to TRBJ1-2; the match to TRBD1 covers 8 bases. The CDR3 has 15 amino acids. The ends lost 5 bases at V and 3 bases at J; junction bases unmatched: 8. The germline V gene has CDR1 MNHNS and CDR2 SASEGT.

This clone was picked up a small number of times. The CDR3 DNA reads as TGTGCCAGCAGAAGATCGACAGTGGGCTCCTACGAGCAGTACTTC. Its translation: CASRRSTVGSYEQYF. The V gene is TRBV27, the J gene TRBJ2-7; D possibly corresponds to TRBD1 (5 bases). V was shortened by 6 bases and J by 0 bases, with 15 bases between the two germline ends. The length of the CDR3 is 15 residues. Germline V CDR1 and CDR2: MNHEY, SMNVEV (reference sequence).

This clone occurred a few times. The V and J genes are TRBV6-5 and TRBJ1-5; 9 bases fit TRBD1. V dropped 6 bases and J dropped 3; count of bases not matched to a gene: 3. The CDR3 extends over 14 amino acids. CDR1 MNHEY and CDR2 SVGAGI come from the germline V gene. The CDR3 loop reads CASRRQGDNQPQHF. The CDR3 DNA is TGTGCCAGCAGAAGACAGGGGGACAATCAGCCCCAGCATTTT.

The table lists this clone with a few counts. The J gene is TRBJ1-2, the V gene TRBV10-3; weak D call: TRBD1 (5 bases). The CDR3 is 15 residues long. V was clipped by 6 bases and J by 7 bases, with 21 bases between them. The V gene's germline CDR1 is ENHRY and CDR2 SYGVKD. The CDR3 bases are TGTGCCATCAGGACGACTCCCGCGGGGGGACTTGGCTACACCTTC. This codes for CAIRTTPAGGLGYTF.

The rearrangement joins TRBV2 to TRBJ1-3; maybe TRBD1 (5 bases). Germline V gives CDR1 SNHLY, CDR2 FYNNEI. V lost 5 bases, J lost 0 bases, and 23 bases lay in between. CDR3 length: 19 residues. DNA for the CDR3: TGTGCCAGCAGTCTAAAGGGGCAGCCCCGAGGAGCCTCTGGAAACACCATATATTTT. Translated: CASSLKGQPRGASGNTIYF.

The chain has TRBV27 and TRBJ2-3; D is undetermined. The V end was cut by 3 bases, the J end by 4 bases, with 8 bases between. Germline values: CDR1 MNHEY, CDR2 SMNVEV (reference sequence). The CDR3 runs to 13 residues. The CDR3 nucleotides read TGTGCCAGCAGTTTGCAGGTCTCAGATACGCAGTATTTT. Protein product: CASSLQVSDTQYF.

The chain links TRBV7-3 to TRBJ2-7, with a weak D call TRBD2 (5 bases). CDR3 length equals 16 residues. V was cut by 5 bases and J by 2 bases, with 19 bases left in between. Germline V gives CDR1 SGHTA, CDR2 FQGTGA. CDR3 in amino acids: CASSGGLEASPYEQYF. CDR3 DNA sequence: TGTGCCAGCAGCGGCGGTTTGGAGGCTAGTCCCTACGAGCAGTACTTC.

This rearrangement joins TRBV18 to TRBJ1-5; D not certain. The CDR3 runs 17 residues. In germline, CDR1 is KGHSH, CDR2 LQKENI. Between the trimmed V and J ends, which lost 1 base and 2 bases, there was a span of 15 bases. The CDR3 spells CASSPLAPVIGNQPQHF. The DNA of the CDR3 is TGTGCCAGCTCACCACTCGCACCGGTAATCGGCAATCAGCCCCAGCATTTT.

V gene TRBV27 combines with J gene TRBJ1-6; 9 bases are shared with TRBD1. The CDR3 is made up of 13 amino acids. CDR1 MNHEY and CDR2 SMNVEV come from the germline V gene (reference sequence). V was clipped by 10 bases and J by 10 bases; unmatched bases: 8. The CDR3 DNA reads TGTGCCACTCGCACAGGGGGCGGATCACCCCTCCACTTT. Translated: CATRTGGGSPLHF.

This clone was seen just once. V gene TRBV5-6 combines with J gene TRBJ2-2, with D possibly matching TRBD1 (6 bases). This CDR3 contains 14 residues. Trimming pared 5 bases from V and 1 base from J, leaving 9 bases between. CDR1 SGHDT and CDR2 YYEEEE come from the germline V gene. The CDR3 protein is CASSWDMNTGELFF. The CDR3 DNA reads TGTGCCAGCAGTTGGGACATGAACACCGGGGAGCTGTTTTTT.

J is TRBJ2-1 and V is TRBV25-1; weak D call: TRBD1 (5 bases). V was cut by 6 bases and J by 10 bases, with 22 bases left in between. Germline V CDR1 and CDR2: MGHDK, SYGVNS. CDR3 length: 15 amino acids. The CDR3 nucleotides read TGTGCCAGCAGGGGTCGAAGGGGCGAGATTAACGAGCAGTTCTTC. This translates into CASRGRRGEINEQFF.

This chain links TRBV29-1 with TRBJ2-4, with D hard to call. Germline V CDR1 and CDR2: SQVTM, ANQGSEA. V gave up 6 bases and J gave up 0 bases, with 12 bases separating them. The CDR3 has 14 amino acids. The CDR3 loop reads CSVSRSLAKNIQYF. The CDR3 DNA reads TGCAGCGTCTCACGGAGTCTAGCCAAAAACATTCAGTACTTC.

This clone was observed once. The chain carries TRBV9 and TRBJ2-1; 12 bases agree with TRBD2. CDR1 SGDLS and CDR2 YYNGEE come from the germline V gene. The CDR3 extends over 17 amino acids. The trim removed 2 bases at V and 8 bases at J, leaving 11 bases unmatched. The CDR3 region is CASSVAPSGRAEDEQFF. The CDR3 coding sequence is TGTGCCAGCAGCGTCGCCCCTAGCGGGAGGGCCGAGGATGAGCAGTTCTTC.

V usage is TRBV7-8 and J usage is TRBJ2-2; 14 bases fit TRBD2. This CDR3 spans 16 amino acids. CDR1 and CDR2 from the germline V gene are SGHVS and FQNEAQ. Trimming took 5 bases from V and 7 from J; bases not matched to a gene: 6. The CDR3 spells CASSPRTSGRNGELFF. The CDR3 DNA sequence: TGTGCCAGCAGCCCGCGGACTAGCGGGAGGAACGGGGAGCTGTTTTTT.